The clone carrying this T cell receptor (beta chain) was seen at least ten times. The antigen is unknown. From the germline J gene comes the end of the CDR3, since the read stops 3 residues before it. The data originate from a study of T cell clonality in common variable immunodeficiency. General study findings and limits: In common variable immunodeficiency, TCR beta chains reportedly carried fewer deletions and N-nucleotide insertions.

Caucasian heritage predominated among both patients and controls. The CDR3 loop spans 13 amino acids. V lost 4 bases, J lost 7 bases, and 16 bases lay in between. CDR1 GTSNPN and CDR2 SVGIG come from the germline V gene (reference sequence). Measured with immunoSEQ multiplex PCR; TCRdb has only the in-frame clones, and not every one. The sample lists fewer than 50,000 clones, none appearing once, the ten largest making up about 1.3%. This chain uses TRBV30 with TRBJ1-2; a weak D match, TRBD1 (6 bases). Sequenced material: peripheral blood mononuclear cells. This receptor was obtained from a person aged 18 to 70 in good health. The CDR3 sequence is CAWTPGQFSGYTF. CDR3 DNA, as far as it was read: TGTGCCTGGACCCCAGGACAGTTTAGTGGC.